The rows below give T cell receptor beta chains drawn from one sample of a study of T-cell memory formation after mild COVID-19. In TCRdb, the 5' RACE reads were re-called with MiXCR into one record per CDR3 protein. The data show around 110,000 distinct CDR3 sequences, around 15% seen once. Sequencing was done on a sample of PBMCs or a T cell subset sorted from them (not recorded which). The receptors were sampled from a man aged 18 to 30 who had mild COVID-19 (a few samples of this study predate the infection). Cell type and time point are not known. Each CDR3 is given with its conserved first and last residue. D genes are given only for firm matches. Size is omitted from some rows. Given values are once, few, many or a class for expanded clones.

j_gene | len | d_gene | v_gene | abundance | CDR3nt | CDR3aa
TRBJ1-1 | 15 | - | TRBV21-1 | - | TGTGCCAGCAGCAAAGGGACAGGGGCGGGGACTGAAGCTTTCTTT | CASSKGTGAGTEAFF
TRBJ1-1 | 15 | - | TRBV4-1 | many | TGCGCCAGCAGCCAAGATTTGGGGGGAGGCACTGAAGCTTTCTTT | CASSQDLGGGTEAFF
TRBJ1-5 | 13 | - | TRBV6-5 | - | TGTGCCAGCAGTTACAGGGTACAACAGCCCCAGCATTTT | CASSYRVQQPQHF
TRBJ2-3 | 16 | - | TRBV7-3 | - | TGTGCCAGCAGCCTAATCGGCGGGGAAAACACAGATACGCAGTATTTT | CASSLIGGENTDTQYF
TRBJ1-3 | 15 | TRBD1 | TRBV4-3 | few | TGCGCCAGCGGACTGGACAGGGAGGCTGGAAACACCATATATTTT | CASGLDREAGNTIYF
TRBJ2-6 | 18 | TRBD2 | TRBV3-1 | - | TGTGCCAGCAGCCTCCCCAGCGGGGTAGCGGCTGGGGCCAACGTCCTGACTTTC | CASSLPSGVAAGANVLTF
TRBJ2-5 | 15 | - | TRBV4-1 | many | TGCGCCAGCAGCCAAGGTGCTCCCGGGGTCGAGACCCAGTACTTC | CASSQGAPGVETQYF
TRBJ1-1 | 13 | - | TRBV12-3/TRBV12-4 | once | TGTGCCAGCAGGGACTCAGGGCCCGCTGAAGCTTTCTTT | CASRDSGPAEAFF
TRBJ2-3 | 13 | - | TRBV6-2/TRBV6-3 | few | TGTGCCAGCAGTAACGGACCGACAGATACGCAGTATTTT | CASSNGPTDTQYF
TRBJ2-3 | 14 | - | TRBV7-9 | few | TGTGCCAGCAGCTTAGAGTCAGACACAGATACGCAGTATTTT | CASSLESDTDTQYF
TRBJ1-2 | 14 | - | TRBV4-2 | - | TGTGCCAGCAGCCAAGGGGCAGGGATGGATGGCTACACCTTC | CASSQGAGMDGYTF